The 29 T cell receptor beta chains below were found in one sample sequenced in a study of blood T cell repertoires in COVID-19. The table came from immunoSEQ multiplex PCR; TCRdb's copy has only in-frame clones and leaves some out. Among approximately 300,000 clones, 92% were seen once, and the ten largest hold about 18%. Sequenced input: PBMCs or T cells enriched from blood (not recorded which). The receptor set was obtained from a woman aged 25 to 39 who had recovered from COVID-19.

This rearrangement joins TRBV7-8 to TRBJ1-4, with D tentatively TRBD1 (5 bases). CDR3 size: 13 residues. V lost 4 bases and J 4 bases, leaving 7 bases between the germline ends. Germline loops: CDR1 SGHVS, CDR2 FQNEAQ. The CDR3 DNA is TGTGCCAGCAGCTGGGGCGGTAATGAAAAACTGTTTTTT. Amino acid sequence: CASSWGGNEKLFF.

In DNA, the CDR3 is TGCGCCAGCAGCCAAGAGACAATGAACACTGAAGCTTTCTTT. It specifies CASSQETMNTEAFF. This chain links TRBV4-1 with TRBJ1-1; D not resolved. This CDR3 contains 14 residues. Trimming pared 0 bases from V and 0 bases from J, leaving 5 bases between. CDR1 is MGHRA, CDR2 YSYEKL, per germline.

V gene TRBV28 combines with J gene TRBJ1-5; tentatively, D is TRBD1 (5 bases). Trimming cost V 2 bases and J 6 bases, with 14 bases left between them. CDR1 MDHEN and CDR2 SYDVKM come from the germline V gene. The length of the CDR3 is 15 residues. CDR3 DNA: TGTGCCAGCAGTTTAAGAGCAGGGTGGGGTCAGCCCCAGCATTTT. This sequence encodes CASSLRAGWGQPQHF.

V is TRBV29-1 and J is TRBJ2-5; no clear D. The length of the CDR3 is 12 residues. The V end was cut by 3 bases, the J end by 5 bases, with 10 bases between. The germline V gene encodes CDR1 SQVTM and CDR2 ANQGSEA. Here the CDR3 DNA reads TGCAGCGTTGATCGGGTCGGGGAGACCCAGTACTTC. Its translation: CSVDRVGETQYF.

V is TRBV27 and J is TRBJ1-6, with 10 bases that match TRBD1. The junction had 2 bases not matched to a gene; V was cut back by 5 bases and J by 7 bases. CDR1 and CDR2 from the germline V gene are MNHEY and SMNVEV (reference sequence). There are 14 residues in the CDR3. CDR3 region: CASSPTGGNSPLHF. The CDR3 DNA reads TGTGCCAGCAGTCCGACAGGGGGCAATTCACCCCTCCACTTT.

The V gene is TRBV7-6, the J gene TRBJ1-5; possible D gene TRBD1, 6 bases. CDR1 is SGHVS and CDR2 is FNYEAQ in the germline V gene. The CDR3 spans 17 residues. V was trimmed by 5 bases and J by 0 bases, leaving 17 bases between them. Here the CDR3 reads CASSRNREKNSNQPQHF. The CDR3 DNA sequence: TGTGCCAGCAGCCGTAACAGGGAAAAAAATAGCAATCAGCCCCAGCATTTT.

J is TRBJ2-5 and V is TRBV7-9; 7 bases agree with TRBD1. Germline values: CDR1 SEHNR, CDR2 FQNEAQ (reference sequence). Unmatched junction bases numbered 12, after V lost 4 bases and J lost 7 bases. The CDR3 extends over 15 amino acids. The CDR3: CASSSPGQTKGTQYF. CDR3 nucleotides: TGTGCCAGCAGCTCCCCGGGACAGACCAAGGGGACCCAGTACTTC. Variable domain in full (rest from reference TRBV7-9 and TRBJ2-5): DTGVSQNPRHKITKRGQNVTFRCDPISEHNRLYWYRQTLGQGPEFLTYFQNEAQLEKSRLLSDRFSAERPKGSFSTLEIQRTEQGDSAMYLCASSSPGQTKGTQYFGPGTRLLVL.

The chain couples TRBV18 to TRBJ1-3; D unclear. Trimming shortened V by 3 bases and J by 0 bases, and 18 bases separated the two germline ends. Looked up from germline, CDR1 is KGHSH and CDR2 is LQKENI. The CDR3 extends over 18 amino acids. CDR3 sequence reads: CASSPTPIRWSSGNTIYF. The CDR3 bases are TGTGCCAGCTCACCGACCCCAATCAGGTGGTCCTCTGGAAACACCATATATTTT.

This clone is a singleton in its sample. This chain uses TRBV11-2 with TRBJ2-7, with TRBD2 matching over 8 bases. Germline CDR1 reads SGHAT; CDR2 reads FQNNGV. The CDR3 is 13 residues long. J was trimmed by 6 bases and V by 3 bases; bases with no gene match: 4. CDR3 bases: TGTGCCAGCAGCTTGGGAGCGGGAGTCGAGCAGTACTTC. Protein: CASSLGAGVEQYF.

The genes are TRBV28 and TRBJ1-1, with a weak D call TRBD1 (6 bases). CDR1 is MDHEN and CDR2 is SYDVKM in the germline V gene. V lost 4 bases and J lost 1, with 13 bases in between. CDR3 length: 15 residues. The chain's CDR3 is CASSSPLTGNTEAFF. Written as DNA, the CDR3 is TGTGCCAGCAGTTCACCCTTGACAGGGAACACTGAAGCTTTCTTT.

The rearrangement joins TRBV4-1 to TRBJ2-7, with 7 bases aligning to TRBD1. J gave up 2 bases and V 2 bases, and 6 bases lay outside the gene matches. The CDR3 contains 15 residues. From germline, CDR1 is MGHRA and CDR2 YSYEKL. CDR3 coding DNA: TGCGCCAGCAGCCAACCTCGGACAGGCACCTACGAGCAGTACTTC. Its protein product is CASSQPRTGTYEQYF.

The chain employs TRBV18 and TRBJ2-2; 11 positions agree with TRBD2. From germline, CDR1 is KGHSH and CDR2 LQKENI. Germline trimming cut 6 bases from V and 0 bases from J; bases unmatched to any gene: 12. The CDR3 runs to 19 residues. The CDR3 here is CASSFSPGTSGANTGELFF. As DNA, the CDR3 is TGTGCCAGCTCGTTCTCTCCCGGGACTAGCGGTGCGAACACCGGGGAGCTGTTTTTT.

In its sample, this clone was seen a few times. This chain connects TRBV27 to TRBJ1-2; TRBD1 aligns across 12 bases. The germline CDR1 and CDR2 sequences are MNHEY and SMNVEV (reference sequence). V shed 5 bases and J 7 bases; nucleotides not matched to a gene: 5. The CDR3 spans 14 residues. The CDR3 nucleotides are TGTGCCAGCAGTCCGGGACAGGGGGCGCGTGGCTACACCTTC. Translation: CASSPGQGARGYTF.

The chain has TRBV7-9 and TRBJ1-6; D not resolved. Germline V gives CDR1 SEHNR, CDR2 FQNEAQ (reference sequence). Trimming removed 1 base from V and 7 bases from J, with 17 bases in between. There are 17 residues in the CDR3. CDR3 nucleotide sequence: TGTGCCAGCAGCTTAGAAGGTCCGGGAACGAGGAATTCACCCCTCCACTTT. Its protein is CASSLEGPGTRNSPLHF.

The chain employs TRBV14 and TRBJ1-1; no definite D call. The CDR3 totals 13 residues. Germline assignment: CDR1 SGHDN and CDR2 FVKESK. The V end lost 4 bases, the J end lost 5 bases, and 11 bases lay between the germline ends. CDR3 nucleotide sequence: TGTGCCAGCAGCCCCCCGGGGAGGACTGAAGCTTTCTTT. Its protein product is CASSPPGRTEAFF.

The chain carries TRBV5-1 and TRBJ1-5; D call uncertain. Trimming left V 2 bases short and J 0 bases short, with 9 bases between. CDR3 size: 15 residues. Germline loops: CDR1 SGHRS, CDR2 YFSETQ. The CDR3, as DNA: TGCGCCAGCAGCTTCGACGGAGATAGCAATCAGCCCCAGCATTTT. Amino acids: CASSFDGDSNQPQHF.

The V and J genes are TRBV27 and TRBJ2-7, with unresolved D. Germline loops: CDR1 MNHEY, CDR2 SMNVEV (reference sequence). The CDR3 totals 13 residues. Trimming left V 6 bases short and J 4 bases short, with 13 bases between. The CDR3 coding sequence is TGTGCCAGCAGCCTAAAAATTTCATACGAGCAGTACTTC. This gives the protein CASSLKISYEQYF.

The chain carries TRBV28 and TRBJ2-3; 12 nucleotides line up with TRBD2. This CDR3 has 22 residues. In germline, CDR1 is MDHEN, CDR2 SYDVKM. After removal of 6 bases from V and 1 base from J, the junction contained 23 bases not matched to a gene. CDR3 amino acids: CASRQPLAGGPSELFGTDTQYF. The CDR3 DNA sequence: TGTGCCAGCAGGCAACCCCTAGCGGGAGGGCCCTCGGAGCTGTTTGGCACAGATACGCAGTATTTT.

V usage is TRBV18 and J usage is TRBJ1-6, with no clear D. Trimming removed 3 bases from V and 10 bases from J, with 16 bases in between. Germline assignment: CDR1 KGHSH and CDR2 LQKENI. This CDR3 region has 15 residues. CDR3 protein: CASSPRAGLNSPLHF. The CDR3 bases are TGTGCCAGCTCACCGAGGGCAGGACTCAACTCACCCCTCCACTTT. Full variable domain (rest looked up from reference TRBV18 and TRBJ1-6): NAGVMQNPRHLVRRRGQEARLRCSPMKGHSHVYWYRQLPEEGLKFMVYLQKENIIDESGMPKERFSAEFPKEGPSILRIQQVVRGDSAAYFCASSPRAGLNSPLHFGNGTRLTVT.

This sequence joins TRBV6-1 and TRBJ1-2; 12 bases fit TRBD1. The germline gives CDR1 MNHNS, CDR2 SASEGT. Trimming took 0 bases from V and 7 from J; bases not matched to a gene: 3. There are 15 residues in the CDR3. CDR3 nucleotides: TGTGCCAGCAGTGAAGCGCGGGACAGGGGGCTTGGCTACACCTTC. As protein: CASSEARDRGLGYTF.

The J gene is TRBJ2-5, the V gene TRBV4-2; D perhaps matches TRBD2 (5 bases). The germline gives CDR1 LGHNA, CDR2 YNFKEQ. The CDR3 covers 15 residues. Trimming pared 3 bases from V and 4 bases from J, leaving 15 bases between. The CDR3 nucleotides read TGTGCCAGCAGCCAGGCTTCACTAGGTCTAGAGACCCAGTACTTC. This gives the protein CASSQASLGLETQYF.

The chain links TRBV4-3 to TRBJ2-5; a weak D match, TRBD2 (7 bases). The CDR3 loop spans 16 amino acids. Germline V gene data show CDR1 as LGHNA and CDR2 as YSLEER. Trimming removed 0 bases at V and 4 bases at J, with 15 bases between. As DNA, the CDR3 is TGCGCCAGCAGCCAAGAATGGGGGGGCGGTAGAGAGACCCAGTACTTC. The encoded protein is CASSQEWGGGRETQYF.

In nucleotides, the CDR3 is TGTGCCAGCAGTTTATCGCCGGGTTATCTTACTAACTATGGCTACACCTTC. Residues: CASSLSPGYLTNYGYTF. The chain carries TRBV27 and TRBJ1-2; D gene unclear. The CDR3 spans 17 residues. The ends were cut back, 0 bases at V and 0 bases at J, with 14 bases in the middle. Germline V gene data show CDR1 as MNHEY and CDR2 as SMNVEV (reference sequence).

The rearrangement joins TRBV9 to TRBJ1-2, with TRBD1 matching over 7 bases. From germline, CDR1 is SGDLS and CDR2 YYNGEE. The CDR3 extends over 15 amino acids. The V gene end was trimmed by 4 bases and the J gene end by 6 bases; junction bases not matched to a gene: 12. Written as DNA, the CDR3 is TGTGCCAGCAGCCGCGATACAGGGGTTGAGGATGGCTACACCTTC. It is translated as CASSRDTGVEDGYTF.

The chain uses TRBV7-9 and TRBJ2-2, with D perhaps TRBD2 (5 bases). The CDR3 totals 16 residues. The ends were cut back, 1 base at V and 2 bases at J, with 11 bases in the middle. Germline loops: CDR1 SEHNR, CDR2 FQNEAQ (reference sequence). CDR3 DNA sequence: TGTGCCAGCAGCTTAGGGGTAGGACTCAACACCGGGGAGCTGTTTTTT. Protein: CASSLGVGLNTGELFF.

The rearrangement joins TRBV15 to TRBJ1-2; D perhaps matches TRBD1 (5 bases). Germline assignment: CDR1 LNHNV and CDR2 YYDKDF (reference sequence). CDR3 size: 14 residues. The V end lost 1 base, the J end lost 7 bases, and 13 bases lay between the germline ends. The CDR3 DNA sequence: TGTGCCACCAGCAGAGGCCCGGACACGGGTGGCTACACCTTC. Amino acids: CATSRGPDTGGYTF.

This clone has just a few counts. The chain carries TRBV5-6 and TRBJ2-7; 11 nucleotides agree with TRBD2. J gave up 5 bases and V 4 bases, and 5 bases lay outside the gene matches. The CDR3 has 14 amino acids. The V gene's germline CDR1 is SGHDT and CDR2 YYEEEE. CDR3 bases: TGTGCCAGCAGCCTGGCGACTAGCGGGAACGAGCAGTACTTC. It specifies CASSLATSGNEQYF.

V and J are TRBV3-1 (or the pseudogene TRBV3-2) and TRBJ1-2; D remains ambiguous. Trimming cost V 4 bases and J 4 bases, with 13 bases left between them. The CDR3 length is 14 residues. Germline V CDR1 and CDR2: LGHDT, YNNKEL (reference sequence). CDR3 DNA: TGTGCCAGCAGCCTACCTGGCCAGGCCTATGGCTACACCTTC. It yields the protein CASSLPGQAYGYTF.

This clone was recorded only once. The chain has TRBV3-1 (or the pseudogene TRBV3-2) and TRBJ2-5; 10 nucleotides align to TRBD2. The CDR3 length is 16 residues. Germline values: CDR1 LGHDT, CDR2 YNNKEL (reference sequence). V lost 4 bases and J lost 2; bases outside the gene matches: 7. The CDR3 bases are TGTGCCAGCAGCCGTGGACTAGCGGTTTTACAAGAGACCCAGTACTTC. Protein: CASSRGLAVLQETQYF.